This T cell receptor beta chain was documented in a study of regulatory T cells in long-lasting Graves disease (TCRdb year 2021). Notes on the research overall: In the newly diagnosed Graves' disease group, patients had been taking antithyroid drugs for less than 3 months. The study was registered as a clinical trial and conducted in China. TCR sequencing covered around 13 persistent and roughly 20 newly diagnosed Graves' disease patients, around 33 samples in total. This study used TCR sequencing and RNA sequencing of peripheral blood to compare persistent Graves' disease patients against newly diagnosed Graves' disease patients.

Preparation of the library involved multiplex PCR. The run used an Illumina HiSeq 4000. To build TCR beta libraries, CDR3 regions were amplified by Arm-PCR using iRepertoire HTBI primers. PCR products were gel purified before sequencing. The paper's processing steps were these. Across samples, about 63 TRBV and roughly 15 TRBJ segments were identified and used for gene usage analysis of CDR3 amino acid clonotypes. COPE and FqMerger were used to merge the filtered high-quality paired reads into contigs. BLAST was used to align contigs to IMGT TRBV, TRBD and TRBJ reference genes, and CDR3 was defined according to IMGT. Highly expanded clones were defined as clonotypes with a frequency above 0.1%. Repertoire diversity was measured by Shannon entropy, and V-J evenness by the Gini coefficient. A clonotype found in more than one individual was treated as public. Clones were called with MiXCR by TCRdb after fastp trimmed the public reads at Q25, and only in-frame beta chains were retained. When rows share a CDR3 protein, they turn into one entry using the most common DNA and genes. Here the V and J calls rest on TCRdb's processing, not on the authors' analysis. Counted in this sample were hundreds of thousands of distinct CDR3 sequences; 15% to 20% of them appeared once. The ten largest account for approximately 20% of the sample.

In regard to this clonotype: Its antigen specificity is not known. Base qualities are not provided; no much larger clone lies one nucleotide away.

On the study overall, not on this receptor specifically: The study examined only peripheral blood because the primary lesion, thyroid tissue, could not be accessed. The authors noted that the small sample size was a limitation that may lower accuracy. More public clonotypes were shared among persistent patients (around 2,600) than among newly diagnosed patients (just under 1,000). TRBV28, TRBJ1-2 and TRBJ2-5 were preferentially used in persistent disease, while TRBV20-1 and TRBJ2-1 were favored in newly diagnosed disease. Lower TCR Shannon entropy and fewer highly expanded clones were observed in persistent Graves' disease patients than in newly diagnosed patients, which suggested clonal expansion. Sequencing and analysis were restricted to the TCR beta chain.

This specimen's time point label, interpreted: newly diagnosed GD, antithyroid drugs for less than 3 months. For both TCR sequencing and RNA sequencing, RNA was extracted from PBMCs using TRIzol. The diagnosis of Graves' disease was made according to American Thyroid Association guidelines. The patients came from an endocrinology department in Xi'an, China. Each patient gave 8.5 to 9.5 milliliters of peripheral blood, collected in an EDTA anticoagulant tube. Ficoll Paque Plus density gradient separation was used to isolate PBMCs, and no additional T cell sorting was done. An Agilent 2100 Bioanalyzer and agarose gel were used to check RNA quality, while a NanoDrop 2000 measured RNA concentration. The CDR3 goes from the cysteine to the phenylalanine over 16 residues. Only the CDR3 part of the read is kept: 48 bases, read in frame from the first base. V is pared back by 4 bases and J by 0 bases, with 13 bases lying between the germline termini. Via the germline V gene (reference sequence), CDR1 is SGHNT and CDR2 YYREEE.

A further study also used this sample, focusing on T cells in Graves' hyperthyroidism and ophthalmopathy. According to the second study: Stable Graves' hyperthyroidism was defined as the absence of progression to ophthalmopathy over 18 months of follow-up. Hyperthyroidism patients were newly diagnosed, with disease duration under 2 months, and aged 18 to 65 years. Exclusion was applied to patients with uncontrolled infections, other autoimmune diseases, pregnancy or lactation. Diagnoses relied on clinical symptoms, serum thyroxine and TRAb, thyroid ultrasound and orbital computed tomography. The first round of RT-PCR for the TCR CDR3 was performed with the HTBI primer set and the Qiagen OneStep RT-PCR kit. Most expanded thyroid clonotypes (frequency above 0.001) were also detected in blood, a finding suggesting that blood repertoires may reflect thyroid immune responses. A 13 V-J signature model separated ophthalmopathy from stable hyperthyroidism, with over 85% sensitivity and 81.08% specificity in cross-validation and 80%/75% in testing. In validation, the model predicted progression to ophthalmopathy with approximately 71% sensitivity and 72% to 85% specificity, a median of around six months before onset. A discovery cohort of approximately 97 patients, about 40 with Graves' ophthalmopathy and about 60 with stable Graves' hyperthyroidism, was used to find distinguishing TCR V-J signatures. Prospective prediction of ophthalmopathy was tested in an independent validation cohort of approximately 19 hyperthyroidism patients and some 17 patients who later progressed to ophthalmopathy. The roughly 99 discovery patients were divided at random into training and test sets in a 7:3 ratio. Thyroid tissue and blood T-cell repertoires from about 6 Graves' hyperthyroidism patients were also compared in the study. After sampling, hyperthyroidism patients received methimazole starting at 30 mg daily, and ophthalmopathy patients received high-dose intravenous methylprednisolone. Libraries were constructed in a second round of multiplex PCR, after which size selection and purification were carried out. The libraries were sequenced on an Illumina HiSeq2000 using paired-end 100 bp reads. Raw data were processed with SOAPnuke, discarding reads with adapters, uncalled bases, mean Phred below 15, or no exact constant-primer or identifier match. COPE v1.2.5 was used to merge high-quality paired reads, and clonotypes were defined as unique nucleotide sequences. MiTCR v1.1 was used to align clonotypes to the IMGT TRBV, TRBD and TRBJ reference segments. The analysis included only V-J combinations with a frequency above 0.0001, which together covered approximately 99% of the repertoires. The TCS score was defined as the ratio of F50 (clonal expansion) to E x V (chaos), calculated using BLOSUM62-based TCRdist between CDR3 peptides within each V-J. Welch's t-statistics and random forest reduced 500 to 650 V-J features to about 13, which were used in a naive Bayes classifier (R e1071). No statistical method was used to set the sample size in advance, and investigators knew the group allocation. The paper describes TCR Vbeta CDR3 sequencing of 140 or so peripheral blood samples, made up of 43 ophthalmopathy patients, roughly 80 hyperthyroidism patients and 17 progressor patients.

The chain is made from TRBV5-4 and TRBJ2-2; the D segment might be TRBD1 or TRBD2, since each matches 6 bases. The sample was peripheral blood mononuclear cells (PBMCs), taken at new diagnosis, from a patient treated with antithyroid drugs. This receptor was identified in a woman under 40 with Graves disease. Donor details come from another sample of the same person, matched by shared clones. The nucleotide sequence is given as TGTGCCAGCAGCACGGGGGCCTCAACGAACACCGGGGAGCTGTTTTTT. Its protein is CASSTGASTNTGELFF.